The 9 T cell receptor beta chains given below trace back to one sample, sequenced in a study of T cell responses to AZD1222 COVID-19 vaccine. Here immunoSEQ multiplex PCR was the method, and the copy in TCRdb shows in-frame clones only, minus some. Of 180,000 or so clones listed, roughly 94% are singletons. Sequencing used peripheral blood, obtained 28 days after the second AZD1222 dose. The receptor source for this set is an adult who received the AZD1222 COVID-19 vaccine.

The chain joins TRBV5-1 to TRBJ2-7; 11 nucleotides align to TRBD1. CDR3 length: 15 amino acids. Per germline, CDR1 SGHRS and CDR2 YFSETQ. The junction had 2 bases not matched to a gene; V was cut back by 0 bases and J by 3 bases. CDR3 amino acids: CASSLGTGGNYEQYF. DNA of the CDR3: TGCGCCAGCAGCTTGGGGACAGGGGGCAACTACGAGCAGTACTTC.

CDR3 DNA sequence: TGTGCCAGCCTCCGGTGGGCAGGGGACAACACTGAAGCTTTCTTT. Encoded protein: CASLRWAGDNTEAFF. V usage is TRBV5-8 and J usage is TRBJ1-1; D is possibly TRBD1 (6 bases). Germline V gene data show CDR1 as SGHTS and CDR2 as YDEGEE. The V end lost 7 bases, the J end lost 2 bases, and 18 bases lay between the germline ends. This CDR3 has 15 residues.

V and J are TRBV11-2 and TRBJ2-7; 7 nucleotides agree with TRBD1. V dropped 11 bases and J dropped 8; count of bases not matched to a gene: 12. Germline V gives CDR1 SGHAT, CDR2 FQNNGV. This CDR3 is 12 amino acids long. The CDR3 loop reads CASQQGSDKQYF. As DNA, the CDR3 is TGTGCCTCCCAACAGGGGTCGGATAAGCAGTACTTC.

V gene TRBV10-1 combines with J gene TRBJ2-5; tentative D call: TRBD1 (6 bases). Germline V gene data show CDR1 as WNHNN and CDR2 as SYGVQD (reference sequence). Trimming cost V 2 bases and J 5 bases, with 15 bases left between them. CDR3 length: 15 residues. The CDR3 region is CASSEGSGVLETQYF. The CDR3 bases are TGCGCCAGCAGTGAGGGGTCAGGGGTGTTGGAGACCCAGTACTTC.

By sample fraction, this clone is medium-sized (0.01 to 0.1%). This sequence joins TRBV27 and TRBJ1-2; TRBD1 aligns across 9 bases. V dropped 5 bases and J dropped 7; count of bases not matched to a gene: 11. The V gene's germline CDR1 is MNHEY and CDR2 SMNVEV (reference sequence). The CDR3 has 15 amino acids. CDR3 DNA: TGTGCCAGCAGTGGAACAGGGGGCGCGCTGTTTGGCTACACCTTC. Residues: CASSGTGGALFGYTF.

The chain combines TRBV7-2 with TRBJ1-6; D might be TRBD1 (6 bases). This CDR3 region has 15 residues. The V gene's germline CDR1 is SGHTA and CDR2 FQGNSA. Trimming removed 5 bases from V and 3 bases from J, with 11 bases in between. This chain's CDR3 is CASSARTDYNSPLHF. The CDR3, as DNA: TGTGCCAGCAGCGCCCGGACAGACTATAATTCACCCCTCCACTTT.

This chain's CDR3 is CASSLGGIWGTEAFF. CDR3 DNA sequence: TGTGCCAGCAGTTTAGGGGGTATCTGGGGCACTGAAGCTTTCTTT. This chain connects TRBV27 to TRBJ1-1; tentative D call: TRBD1 (5 bases). Germline-derived CDR1 and CDR2 are MNHEY and SMNVEV (reference sequence). V lost 2 bases and J 4 bases, leaving 14 bases between the germline ends. The CDR3 runs to 15 residues.

This rearrangement joins TRBV27 to TRBJ1-1; 12 bases align to TRBD1. V was pared by 1 base and J by 3 bases, with 9 bases of the junction left unmatched. Germline V gene lookup returns CDR1 MNHEY and CDR2 SMNVEV (reference sequence). The CDR3 extends over 18 amino acids. The CDR3 sequence is CASSLWAGTGGMDTEAFF. The CDR3 DNA is TGTGCCAGCAGTTTATGGGCCGGGACAGGGGGCATGGACACTGAAGCTTTCTTT.

This chain uses TRBV27 with TRBJ1-3; no definite D call. Germline-derived CDR1 and CDR2 are MNHEY and SMNVEV (reference sequence). V was trimmed by 0 bases and J by 0 bases, leaving 9 bases between them. The CDR3 has 16 residues. The CDR3 loop is CASSLSMTPSGNTIYF. CDR3 coding DNA: TGTGCCAGCAGTTTATCGATGACCCCCTCTGGAAACACCATATATTTT.